There are many counts of the clone carrying this T cell receptor beta chain. This sample is part of a study of T-cell reconstitution after alpha-beta-depleted transplantation in children. As it was prepared, the TCRbeta library received unique molecular identifiers. TCRdb re-called the PCR reads with MiXCR, one entry per CDR3 protein. The sample contains 190,000 or so distinct CDR3 sequences, 13% to 15% of which appear only once. Trimming took 5 bases from V and 3 from J, leaving 17 bases between them. This CDR3 region has 16 residues. The receptor's source is a human donor who donated a stem cell graft to a child with acute lymphoblastic leukemia. The sample in question was PBMCs from the stem cell graft donor, obtained from the stem cell graft. The chain carries TRBV12-3 or TRBV12-4 and TRBJ1-5; a weak D match, TRBD1 (6 bases). CDR3 nucleotides: TGTGCCAGCAGTCCCGGACAGCGGTCGAACAATCAGCCCCAGCATTTT. This translates into CASSPGQRSNNQPQHF.